This T cell receptor (beta chain) was retrieved from a study of beta chain features in type 1 diabetes. Study background: Examination covered roughly 100,000,000 sorted cells spanning all samples. Study findings and constraints: TCRB CDR3s were moderately but significantly shorter in Type 1 diabetes patients in all four CD4+ subsets. A pattern of fewer insertions and more deletions at VDJ junctions was seen in type 1 diabetes patients. For cells with high TCR expression, cDNA sequencing could yield over-representation.

Since all of the isolated RNA was reverse transcribed, expressed TCRB transcripts were what got sequenced. Here immunoSEQ multiplex PCR was the method, and the copy in TCRdb shows in-frame clones only, minus some. The table has 300,000 to 350,000 clones, roughly 13% seen once. Germline-derived CDR1 and CDR2 are SGHTA and FQGNSA. The CDR3 has 15 amino acids. V gave up 4 bases and J gave up 7 bases; unmatched junction bases: 4. A remark on this clone: Its antigen is unidentified.

CD45RO/CCR7/CD25/CD127/CD95/CD27 separated CD4+ naive, central memory, regulatory and stem cell-like memory cells by sorting. The sample consisted of naive CD4+ T cells from blood. The clonotype originates from a young woman with type 1 diabetes. The rearrangement joins TRBV7-2 to TRBJ2-1; 13 nucleotides line up with TRBD2. CDR3 nucleotides: TGTGCCAGCAGCTCCAGACTAGCGGGAGGAAATGAGCAGTTCTTC. Translation gives CASSSRLAGGNEQFF.